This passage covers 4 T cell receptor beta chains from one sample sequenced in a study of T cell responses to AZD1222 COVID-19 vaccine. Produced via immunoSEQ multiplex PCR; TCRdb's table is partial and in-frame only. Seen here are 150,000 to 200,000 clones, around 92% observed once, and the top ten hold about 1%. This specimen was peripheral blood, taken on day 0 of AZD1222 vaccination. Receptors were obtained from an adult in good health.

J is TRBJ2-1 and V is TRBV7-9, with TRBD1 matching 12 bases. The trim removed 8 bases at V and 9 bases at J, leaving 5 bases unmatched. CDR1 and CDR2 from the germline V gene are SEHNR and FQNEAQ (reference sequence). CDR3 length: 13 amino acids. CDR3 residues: CASQGQGAREQFF. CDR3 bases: TGTGCCAGCCAGGGACAGGGGGCTCGTGAGCAGTTCTTC.

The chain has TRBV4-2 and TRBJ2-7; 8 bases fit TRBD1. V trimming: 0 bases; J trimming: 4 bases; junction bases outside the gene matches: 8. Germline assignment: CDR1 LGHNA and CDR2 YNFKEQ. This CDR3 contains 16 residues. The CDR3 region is CASSQEAGGFVYEQYF. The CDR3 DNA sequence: TGTGCCAGCAGCCAAGAAGCAGGGGGCTTTGTGTACGAGCAGTACTTC.

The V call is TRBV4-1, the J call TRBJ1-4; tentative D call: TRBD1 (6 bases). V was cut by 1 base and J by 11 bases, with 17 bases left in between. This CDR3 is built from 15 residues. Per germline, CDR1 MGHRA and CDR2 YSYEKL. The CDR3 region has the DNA TGCGCCAGCAGCCAAGGAACTTTTGGGGGGCCGAAACTGTTTTTT. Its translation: CASSQGTFGGPKLFF.

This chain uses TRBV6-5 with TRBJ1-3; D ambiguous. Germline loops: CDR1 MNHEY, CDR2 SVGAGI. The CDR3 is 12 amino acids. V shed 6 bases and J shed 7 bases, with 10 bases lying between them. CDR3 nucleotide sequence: TGTGCCAGCAGCTCGGTCGGGAACACCATATATTTT. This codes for CASSSVGNTIYF.